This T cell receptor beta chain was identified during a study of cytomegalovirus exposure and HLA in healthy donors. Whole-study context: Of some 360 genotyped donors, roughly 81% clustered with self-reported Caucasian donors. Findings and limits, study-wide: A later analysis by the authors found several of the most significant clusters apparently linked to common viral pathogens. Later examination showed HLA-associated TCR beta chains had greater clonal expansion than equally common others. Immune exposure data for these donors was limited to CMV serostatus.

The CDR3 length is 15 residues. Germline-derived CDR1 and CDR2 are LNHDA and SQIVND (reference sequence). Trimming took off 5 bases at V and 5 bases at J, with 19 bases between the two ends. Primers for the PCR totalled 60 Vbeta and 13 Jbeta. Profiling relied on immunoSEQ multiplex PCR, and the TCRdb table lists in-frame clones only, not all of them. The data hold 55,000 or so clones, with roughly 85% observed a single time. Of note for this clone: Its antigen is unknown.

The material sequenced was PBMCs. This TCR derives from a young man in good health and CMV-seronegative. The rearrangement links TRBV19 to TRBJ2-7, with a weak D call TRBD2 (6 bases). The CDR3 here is CASSHPGTSSHEQYF. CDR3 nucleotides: TGTGCCAGTAGTCATCCCGGGACTTCGAGTCACGAGCAGTACTTC.